This TCR beta chain was identified in a study of T cell responses to AZD1222 COVID-19 vaccine. V dropped 2 bases and J dropped 0 bases, with 11 bases sitting between them. Germline CDR1 and CDR2: MDHEN and SYDVKM. CDR3 length equals 16 residues. Clones were sequenced by immunoSEQ multiplex PCR, and TCRdb holds only the in-frame ones, with some missing. This table holds 54,000 or so clones, around 89% found once. The clonotype comes from an adult in good health. The chain links TRBV28 to TRBJ1-3; D remains ambiguous. The sample was peripheral blood, taken on day 0 of AZD1222 vaccination. CDR3 in DNA: TGTGCCAGCAGTTTAGACCTCAGGAACTCTGGAAACACCATATATTTT. Encoded protein: CASSLDLRNSGNTIYF.